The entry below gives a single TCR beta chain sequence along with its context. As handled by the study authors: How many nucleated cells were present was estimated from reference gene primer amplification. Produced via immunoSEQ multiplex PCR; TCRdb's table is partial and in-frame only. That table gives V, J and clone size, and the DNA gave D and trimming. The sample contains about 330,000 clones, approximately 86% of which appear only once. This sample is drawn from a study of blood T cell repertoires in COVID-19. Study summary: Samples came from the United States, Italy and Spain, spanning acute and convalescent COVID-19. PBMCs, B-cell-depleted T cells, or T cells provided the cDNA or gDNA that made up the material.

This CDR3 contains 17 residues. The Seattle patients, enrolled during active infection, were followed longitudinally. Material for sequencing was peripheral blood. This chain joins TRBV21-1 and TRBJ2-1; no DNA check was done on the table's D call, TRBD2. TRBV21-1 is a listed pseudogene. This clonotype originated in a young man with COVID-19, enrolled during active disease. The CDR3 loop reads CARTLTLGGPRDNEQFF. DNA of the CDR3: TGTGCCAGAACCCTCACTTTGGGGGGACCGAGAGACAATGAGCAGTTCTTC.